This paragraph covers one TCR beta chain sequence. Its antigen is undetermined. Profiling relied on immunoSEQ multiplex PCR, and the TCRdb table lists in-frame clones only, not all of them. The repertoire holds roughly 720,000 clones, with less than 95% as singletons. The data were taken from a study of shared clonotypes between healthy human individuals. Study information: CD4 naive and CD4 memory each took three plates per donor, while CD8 naive took two and CD8 memory one. General study findings and limits: Memory subsets had estimated richness that was generally smaller than that of naive subsets. Rarefaction revealed incomplete sorted-subset sequencing despite large depth.

The germline V gene encodes CDR1 SNHLY and CDR2 FYNNEI. Trimming cost V 7 bases and J 9 bases, with 19 bases left between them. The CDR3 covers 14 residues. Researchers reported that CD8 memory united CD45RO+ cells with CCR7-negative CD45RA+ TemRA cells. V gene TRBV2 combines with J gene TRBJ2-1; TRBD2 is a possible D gene (5 bases). The specimen sequenced was memory CD8+ T cells from PBMCs. Subset defined: CD45RO+ cells pooled with CCR7-negative TemRA cells. The source is a young man in good health. Some clones in this sample may be carry-over from other donors' samples. This CDR3 reads CASTPGLGWVEQFF. DNA of the CDR3: TGTGCCAGCACTCCCGGACTGGGGTGGGTTGAGCAGTTCTTC. The variable domain in full, completed from reference TRBV2 and TRBJ2-1, reads EPEVTQTPSHQVTQMGQEVILRCVPISNHLYFYWYRQILGQKVEFLVSFYNNEISEKSEIFDDQFSVERPDGSNFTLKIRSTKLEDSAMYFCASTPGLGWVEQFFGPGTRLTVL.